Included here is one TCR beta chain sequence, with context. The sample comes from a study of T cell repertoires in cytomegalovirus infection. TCRdb fed the reads into MiXCR, producing one record per CDR3 protein. This table has 160,000 or so distinct CDR3 sequences, approximately 17% appearing once. Per the germline V gene, CDR1 is MNHNS and CDR2 is SASEGT. The CDR3 runs to 14 residues. The V gene lost 2 bases and the J gene lost 8 bases, with 15 bases spanning the gap. Sequencing was carried out using CD8+ T cells from PBMCs. V and J are TRBV6-1 and TRBJ2-5; maybe TRBD2 (6 bases). This clonotype was obtained from a human donor in good health (CMV status not recorded). Some clones in this sample may be carry-over from other donors' samples. CDR3 sequence reads: CASSEIAGTSTQYF. The CDR3 nucleotides read TGTGCCAGCAGTGAAATCGCAGGAACTAGCACCCAGTACTTC.